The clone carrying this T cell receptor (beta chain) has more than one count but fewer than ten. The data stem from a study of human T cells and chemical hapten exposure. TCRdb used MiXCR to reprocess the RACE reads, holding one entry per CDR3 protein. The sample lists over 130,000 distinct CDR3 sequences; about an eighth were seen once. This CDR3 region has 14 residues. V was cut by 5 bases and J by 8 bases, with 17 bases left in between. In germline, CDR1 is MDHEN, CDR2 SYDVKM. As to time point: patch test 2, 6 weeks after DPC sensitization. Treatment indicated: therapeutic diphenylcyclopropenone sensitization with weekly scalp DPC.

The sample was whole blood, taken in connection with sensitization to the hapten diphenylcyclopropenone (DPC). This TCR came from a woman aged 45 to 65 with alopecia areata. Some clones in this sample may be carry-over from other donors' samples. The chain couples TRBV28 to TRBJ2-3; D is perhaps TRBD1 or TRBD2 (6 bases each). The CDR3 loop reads CASSRGAAFGTQYF. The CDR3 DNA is TGTGCCAGCAGTAGGGGGGCCGCCTTTGGTACGCAGTATTTT.